These T cell receptor beta chains were read from a single sample in a study of shared clonotypes between healthy human individuals. Method: immunoSEQ multiplex PCR; TCRdb's copy keeps in-frame clones and lacks some. The data contain about 1,800,000 clones, about 95% of them seen just once; the ten biggest clones take up approximately 1.2%. Sequencing was carried out using naive CD8+ T cells sorted from blood. Receptors were obtained from a young man in good health. CDR3s include the opening cysteine and the closing phenylalanine or tryptophan. The D gene is left open where the match is weak. Some rows mark clone size as missing; the rest say once, few, many or name a class of expanded clone.

TRBJ2-7 | TRBV14 | NA | NA | TGTGCCAGCAGCCCTCTCCGACAGGTTCCCTACGAGCAGTACTTC | CASSPLRQVPYEQYF
TRBJ2-7 | TRBV13 | NA | NA | TGTGCCAGCAGCTTTCAACAGGGCTCCTACGAGCAGTACTTC | CASSFQQGSYEQYF
TRBJ1-4 | TRBV6-5 | NA | NA | TGTGCCAGCAGCCCAGAGGCGGATTCTAATGAAAAACTGTTTTTT | CASSPEADSNEKLFF
TRBJ2-1 | TRBV7-9 | NA | NA | TGTGCCAGCAGCTGGGAAGAGTGGGATGAGCAGTTCTTC | CASSWEEWDEQFF
TRBJ2-7 | TRBV6-6 | TRBD1 | NA | TGTGCCAGCAGTTACGCGGACAGGGGGGGCTACGAGCAGTACTTC | CASSYADRGGYEQYF
TRBJ1-5 | TRBV19 | TRBD1 | NA | TGTGCCAGTAGCACGACAGGGAGCAATCAGCCCCAGCATTTT | CASSTTGSNQPQHF
TRBJ1-6 | TRBV5-4 | TRBD1 | few | TGTGCCAGCAGCCCCGGACAGGGGGTATCACCCCTCCACTTT | CASSPGQGVSPLHF
TRBJ2-2 | TRBV10-1 | NA | NA | TGCGCCAGCAGTGAGTACGGCGCCTCACTTACCGGGGAGCTGTTTTTT | CASSEYGASLTGELFF
TRBJ1-1 | TRBV6-5 | NA | NA | TGTGCCAGCAGTTACGGCCCTGGGACTGAAGCTTTCTTT | CASSYGPGTEAFF
TRBJ2-1 | TRBV29-1 | TRBD1 | NA | TGCAGCGTTGCCTCCCCTCAGAGGGACAGGTCCTACAATGAGCAGTTCTTC | CSVASPQRDRSYNEQFF
TRBJ1-1 | TRBV15 | NA | NA | TGTGCCACCAGCAGAGACAGGGTCGATGAGGCTTTCTTT | CATSRDRVDEAFF
TRBJ1-3 | TRBV7-2 | NA | few | TGTGCCAGCAGTTTAACAGGGAGCTCTGGAAACACCATATATTTT | CASSLTGSSGNTIYF
TRBJ2-5 | TRBV19 | TRBD2 | NA | TGTGCCAGTAGTTTGGCGGGGGGCCCCGAGACCCAGTACTTC | CASSLAGGPETQYF
TRBJ2-1 | TRBV5-5 | TRBD1 | NA | TGTGCCAGCAGCTCCCCGGGACAGGGCTACAATGAGCAGTTCTTC | CASSSPGQGYNEQFF
TRBJ1-4 | TRBV4-3 | NA | NA | TGCGCCAGCAGCCAAGATGGGGGGACTAATGAAAAACTGTTTTTT | CASSQDGGTNEKLFF
TRBJ2-3 | TRBV7-8 | NA | NA | TGTGCCAGCAGCTACCCCCCGTGGAGAAGGGGTTTGACAGATACGCAGTATTTT | CASSYPPWRRGLTDTQYF
TRBJ1-4 | TRBV7-9 | NA | NA | TGTGCCAGCAGCTTATTGGCGACAGCTGGTGAAAAACTGTTTTTT | CASSLLATAGEKLFF
TRBJ1-2 | TRBV7-9 | NA | NA | TGTGCCAGCAGCGGGGGCTCGGGGCACCTTCACTATGGCTACACCTTC | CASSGGSGHLHYGYTF
TRBJ2-5 | TRBV5-6 | NA | NA | TGTGCCAGCAGCTTGGTAGTCCGAGAGACCCAGTACTTC | CASSLVVRETQYF
TRBJ1-6 | TRBV27 | NA | NA | TGTGCCAGCGCGGACAGTAATAATTCACCCCTCCACTTT | CASADSNNSPLHF
TRBJ2-7 | TRBV6-5 | NA | NA | TGTGCCAGCAGCCTCGCCAGGGATCACTACGAGCAGTACTTC | CASSLARDHYEQYF
TRBJ1-2 | TRBV6-1 | TRBD1 | NA | TGTGCCAGCAGCCTCCGGGACAGGATCCGTGGCTACACCTTC | CASSLRDRIRGYTF